The sequence of this TCR beta chain was determined in a study of T cells in Graves' hyperthyroidism and ophthalmopathy (dated by TCRdb to between 2018 and 2021). About the study as a whole: Peripheral blood was collected at initial diagnosis, before any treatment. In addition, the study compared T-cell repertoires in thyroid tissue and in blood from six Graves' hyperthyroidism patients. An independent validation cohort of under 20 hyperthyroidism patients and over 15 patients who later progressed to ophthalmopathy tested prospective prediction of ophthalmopathy. A discovery cohort of roughly 100 patients, about 40 with Graves' ophthalmopathy and approximately 60 with stable Graves' hyperthyroidism, was used to find distinguishing TCR V-J signatures. Once sampling was done, hyperthyroidism patients were given methimazole at a starting dose of 30 mg daily, whereas ophthalmopathy patients were given high-dose intravenous methylprednisolone. The approximately 100 discovery patients were divided at random into training and test sets in a 7:3 ratio. The paper describes TCR Vbeta CDR3 sequencing of more than 120 peripheral blood samples, made up of some 42 ophthalmopathy patients, some 80 hyperthyroidism patients and 17 progressor patients. General study outcomes and caveats: Most expanded thyroid clonotypes (frequency above 0.001) were also detected in blood, suggesting blood repertoires may reflect thyroid immune responses. In validation, the model predicted progression to ophthalmopathy a median of 6.5 months before onset, with 65% to 71% sensitivity and around 76% specificity. In cross-validation, a model built on a 13 V-J signature told ophthalmopathy apart from stable hyperthyroidism with just under 90% sensitivity and roughly 81% specificity, and in testing the same model reached 80%/75%. No statistical method was used to fix the sample size in advance, and group allocation was not hidden from the investigators.

The CDR3 goes from the cysteine to the phenylalanine over 13 residues. The only DNA kept is the CDR3, 39 bases in frame from the first base. CDR1 MNHEY and CDR2 SVGEGT were looked up in the germline V gene. A distance of 8 bases separates the germline ends of V and J, which lose 2 bases and 3 bases respectively. Amplification of TCR beta CDR3 regions was carried out from RNA transcripts. The first round of RT-PCR for the TCR CDR3 was performed with the HTBI primer set and the Qiagen OneStep RT-PCR kit. A second multiplex PCR round built the libraries, followed by size selection and purification. Libraries were sequenced paired-end with 100 bp reads on an Illumina HiSeq2000. As for how the authors treated the data: SOAPnuke was used to process the raw data, with reads discarded if the reads contained adapters or uncalled bases, had a mean Phred below 15, or lacked an exact constant-primer or identifier match. High-quality paired reads were merged using COPE v1.2.5, and each unique nucleotide sequence was defined as a clonotype. MiTCR v1.1 was used to align clonotypes to the IMGT TRBV, TRBD and TRBJ reference segments. The analysis included only V-J combinations with a frequency above 0.0001, which together covered 98% to 99.2% of the repertoires. A TCS score was defined as the ratio of F50 (clonal expansion) to E x V (chaos), with BLOSUM62-based TCRdist applied between CDR3 peptides within each V-J. Welch's t-statistics and random forest reduced just over 500 V-J features to fewer than 15, which were used in a naive Bayes classifier (R e1071). The public reads were reanalyzed by TCRdb: fastp trimming at Q25, MiXCR alignment, in-frame beta chains only. One record per CDR3 amino acid sequence lists the most common genes and DNA. TCRdb, not the original authors, processed these V and J calls. The sample data list over 250,000 distinct CDR3 sequences, and 25% of these were observed just once. Jointly, the top ten make up approximately 25% of the sample.

Hyperthyroidism patients were newly diagnosed, had a disease duration of under 2 months, and were aged 18 to 65 years. Exclusion was applied to patients with uncontrolled infections, other autoimmune diseases, pregnancy or lactation. Diagnoses were established on the basis of clinical symptoms, serum thyroxine and TRAb, thyroid ultrasound, and orbital computed tomography. Blood from progressor patients was drawn when they were first diagnosed with hyperthyroidism, before any ophthalmopathy symptoms appeared. Ficoll-Paque density gradient centrifugation was used to isolate PBMCs from around 10 ml of fresh peripheral blood. Progressor patients were defined as those initially diagnosed with Graves' hyperthyroidism in whom ophthalmopathy developed during follow-up. Total RNA was extracted with Trizol reagent, and quality was checked on an Agilent 2100 Bioanalyzer. Note on this clonotype: No antigen is known for it. No quality values exist for individual bases; no much larger clone is one base distant.

Sequencing used blood. The rearranged chain carries TRBV6-2 or TRBV6-3 and TRBJ2-7, with the identity of the D gene unclear. This clonotype originated in a man aged 35 to 55 with Graves' hyperthyroidism that later progressed to Graves' ophthalmopathy. The sequenced DNA: TGTGCCAGCAGTTACACGTCAGGCTACGAGCAGTACTTC. This sequence encodes CASSYTSGYEQYF.